This T cell receptor beta chain was recorded in a study of T cell repertoires in aging, cancer and after chemotherapy (dated by TCRdb to between 2018 and 2020). As for the study more broadly: The donors fell into six age groups ranging from 30 or younger to 70 or older, and each group had at least three individuals. The full dataset contained some 8.7 million TCR reads. Peripheral blood TCR beta repertoires from healthy donors and cancer patients were profiled to examine immunoaging and T cell reconstitution after chemotherapy. Alongside 95 healthy donors serving as a reference group, the cohort included roughly 220 cancer patients, of whom about 93 had hematological cancers and more than 110 had solid cancers. In the hematological group, paired pre- and post-chemotherapy samples were obtained from chronic lymphocytic leukemia patients treated with fludarabine- or bendamustine-based regimens. Paper-wide results and their limitations: The authors noted that the repertoire data do not allow conclusions about immunological memory after chemotherapy. Hematological cancer patients had lymphoid organ infiltration, which may itself impair thymic emigration or peripheral T cell expansion. In healthy donors, the decline in TCR diversity with age was mainly due to loss of richness, whereas in cancer patients loss of evenness also played a role. Median generation probability increased over the chemotherapy interval in both cancer cohorts, suggesting repertoire reconstitution through rebound thymic output. Untreated patients with hematological or solid cancers showed significantly lower blood TCR diversity and higher clonality than age-matched healthy donors.

Rearranged TRB sequences spanning V, D and J segments were amplified by multiplex touch-down PCR using a mixed TRB-A/B primer pool. Illumina adapters and sample indices were added to the amplicons in two consecutive PCR reactions performed with Phusion HS II polymerase. Amplicons were gel-purified with the NucleoSpin Gel and PCR Clean-up kit, then checked with Qubit and an Agilent 2100 Bioanalyzer. Sequencing of the libraries was done on an Illumina MiSeq with paired-end, single-indexed 600-cycle runs. The source study handled its data this way. Processing of the TRB sequences was carried out with MiXCR versions 2.12 and 3.0.5. Each unique CDR3 nucleotide sequence was treated as one clone, and only productive sequences with two or more reads were kept. The repertoire metrics were Shannon diversity, evenness, clonality (calculated as one minus evenness), and diversity profiles parameterized by alpha from 0 to 5. The IGoR algorithm was used to compute generation probabilities of clones in paired pre- and post-chemotherapy samples. Through fastp at Q25 and MiXCR, TCRdb rebuilt clones from the public reads, retaining in-frame beta chains. Each entry merges the rows of one CDR3 protein and shows their most common DNA and genes. Clone size and V and J calls follow TCRdb, not the original study. The sample table contains 1,500 or so distinct CDR3 sequences; only one count was recorded for 47% of them. The ten most abundant clones make up about 36% of the sample.

Genomic DNA extracted from peripheral blood, rather than sorted cells or RNA, was used as the source for amplification of TCR beta rearrangements. This clonotype occurred a few times. No antigen is known for it. Within one base of it there is no much larger clone, and no base qualities were kept. CDR1 and CDR2 were assigned from the germline V gene as SQVTM and ANQGSEA. V drops 4 bases and J drops 1 base, leaving 10 bases in between. The CDR3 has 14 amino acids, counting the end cysteine and phenylalanine. Only the CDR3 DNA stays, 42 bases, in frame from base 1. Recombination linked TRBV29-1 to TRBJ2-2, with the D gene not confidently named. Input material: blood. The clonotype was recovered from a human donor with a blood cancer. The CDR3 protein: CSVAAQMNTGELFF. The bases are TGCAGCGTTGCGGCTCAAATGAACACCGGGGAGCTGTTTTTT.